This entry features one T cell receptor beta chain sequence. At a deep level, the assay was run. Sequenced by immunoSEQ multiplex PCR; TCRdb stores in-frame clones only, minus some. The table includes roughly 2.1 million clones, 85% to 95% detected once. This entry comes from a study of shared clonotypes between healthy human individuals. Study at large: Each donor's CD8 memory used one plate, CD8 naive two, each CD4 subset three.

Naive CD8 cells were CD45RO-negative, positively selected for CCR7, excluding terminally differentiated effector memory CD45RA+ cells. CDR3 length: 14 residues. V lost 2 bases and J 3 bases, leaving 11 bases between the germline ends. CDR1 is MNHEY and CDR2 is SMNVEV in the germline V gene (reference sequence). The gene calls are TRBV27 and TRBJ2-7; D not certain. The sample was naive CD8+ T cells from PBMCs. The origin of this receptor is a man between 18 and 29 years old in good health. Some clones in this sample may be carry-over from other donors' samples. In DNA form, the CDR3 reads TGTGCCAGCAGTTTAGAGGCTAGTGGCTACGAGCAGTACTTC. Protein: CASSLEASGYEQYF.